This entry is about one T cell receptor (beta chain). No antigen is known for it. The CDR3 has 16 residues. V trimming: 5 bases; J trimming: 3 bases; junction bases outside the gene matches: 9. Germline V gene lookup returns CDR1 LNHDA and CDR2 SQIVND (reference sequence). The data belong to a study of T cell repertoires in cytomegalovirus infection. Study-level background: The study used recently identified HLA-C-restricted and well-studied HLA-B-restricted CMV epitopes. Indicated by public TCR beta signatures were CMV infection and matching HLA type.

TCRdb re-called the reads through MiXCR, storing one row per CDR3 protein. The sample lists fewer than 900,000 distinct CDR3 sequences; about 28% were seen once. Regarding the study as a whole: HLA-C-restricted CMV-specific TCR beta clonotypes prevailed in the ex vivo response.

The chain links TRBV19 to TRBJ2-2; 7 bases line up with TRBD1. This sequence was found in a human donor in good health (CMV status not recorded). Some clones in this sample may be carry-over from other donors' samples. Sequenced here: cultured CD8+ T cells from PBMCs, sampled from culture after CMV antigen stimulation. The CDR3 bases are TGTGCCAGTAGTTCCAGGGAAGACAGGGACACCGGGGAGCTGTTTTTT. This encodes CASSSREDRDTGELFF.